The 5 T cell receptor beta chains below come from one sample, sequenced in a study of neoadjuvant nivolumab and ipilimumab in lung cancer. Repertoires were generated with immunoSEQ multiplex PCR, while TCRdb's copy carries only in-frame clones and drops some. The table includes 30,000 to 35,000 clones, 92% detected once. Sample: peripheral blood, taken after neoadjuvant nivolumab, alone or with ipilimumab, at or shortly before surgery. These receptors all come from an adult with non-small cell lung cancer.

The CDR3: CASSLAPTYEQYF. The DNA for the CDR3 is TGTGCCAGCAGCTTGGCCCCGACCTACGAGCAGTACTTC. The rearrangement links TRBV5-4 to TRBJ2-7; D is ambiguous. V lost 0 bases, J lost 2 bases, and 6 bases lay in between. This CDR3 is built from 13 residues. In germline, CDR1 is SGHNT, CDR2 YYREEE (reference sequence).

The chain has TRBV6-1 and TRBJ2-7; 8 bases line up with TRBD2. The CDR3 has 14 residues. Looked up from germline, CDR1 is MNHNS and CDR2 is SASEGT. With 4 bases clipped from V and 6 bases from J, the junction kept 8 bases outside the gene matches. CDR3 residues: CASSASAGVFEQYF. DNA for the CDR3: TGTGCCAGCAGTGCATCAGCGGGAGTGTTCGAGCAGTACTTC.

Only one count was recorded for this clone. The chain combines TRBV7-9 with TRBJ1-4; D gene uncertain. V shed 3 bases and J shed 7 bases, with 12 bases lying between them. The CDR3 contains 14 residues. The germline V gene has CDR1 SEHNR and CDR2 FQNEAQ (reference sequence). The CDR3 DNA sequence: TGTGCCAGCAGCTTCAGCCTTACGACTGAAAAACTGTTTTTT. It is translated as CASSFSLTTEKLFF. Together with reference TRBV7-9 and TRBJ1-4, the CDR3 gives the full variable domain: DTGVSQNPRHKITKRGQNVTFRCDPISEHNRLYWYRQTLGQGPEFLTYFQNEAQLEKSRLLSDRFSAERPKGSFSTLEIQRTEQGDSAMYLCASSFSLTTEKLFFGSGTQLSVL.

This chain joins TRBV7-9 and TRBJ2-7; D is unclear. The CDR3 sequence is 11 residues long. V gave up 3 bases and J gave up 7 bases, with 7 bases separating them. The germline CDR1 and CDR2 sequences are SEHNR and FQNEAQ (reference sequence). CDR3 in DNA: TGTGCCAGCAGCTTCAATGGTGAGCAGTACTTC. Translating it yields CASSFNGEQYF.

CDR3 in amino acids: CASSHKGPAGGIFYEQYF. CDR3 DNA sequence: TGTGCCAGCAGCCATAAGGGCCCAGCGGGCGGAATTTTCTACGAGCAGTACTTC. This chain connects TRBV27 to TRBJ2-7, with a possible D match to TRBD2 (6 bases). This CDR3 is 18 amino acids long. CDR1 and CDR2 (germline): MNHEY, SMNVEV (reference sequence). The V and J ends lost 6 bases and 3 bases respectively, with 27 bases between them.